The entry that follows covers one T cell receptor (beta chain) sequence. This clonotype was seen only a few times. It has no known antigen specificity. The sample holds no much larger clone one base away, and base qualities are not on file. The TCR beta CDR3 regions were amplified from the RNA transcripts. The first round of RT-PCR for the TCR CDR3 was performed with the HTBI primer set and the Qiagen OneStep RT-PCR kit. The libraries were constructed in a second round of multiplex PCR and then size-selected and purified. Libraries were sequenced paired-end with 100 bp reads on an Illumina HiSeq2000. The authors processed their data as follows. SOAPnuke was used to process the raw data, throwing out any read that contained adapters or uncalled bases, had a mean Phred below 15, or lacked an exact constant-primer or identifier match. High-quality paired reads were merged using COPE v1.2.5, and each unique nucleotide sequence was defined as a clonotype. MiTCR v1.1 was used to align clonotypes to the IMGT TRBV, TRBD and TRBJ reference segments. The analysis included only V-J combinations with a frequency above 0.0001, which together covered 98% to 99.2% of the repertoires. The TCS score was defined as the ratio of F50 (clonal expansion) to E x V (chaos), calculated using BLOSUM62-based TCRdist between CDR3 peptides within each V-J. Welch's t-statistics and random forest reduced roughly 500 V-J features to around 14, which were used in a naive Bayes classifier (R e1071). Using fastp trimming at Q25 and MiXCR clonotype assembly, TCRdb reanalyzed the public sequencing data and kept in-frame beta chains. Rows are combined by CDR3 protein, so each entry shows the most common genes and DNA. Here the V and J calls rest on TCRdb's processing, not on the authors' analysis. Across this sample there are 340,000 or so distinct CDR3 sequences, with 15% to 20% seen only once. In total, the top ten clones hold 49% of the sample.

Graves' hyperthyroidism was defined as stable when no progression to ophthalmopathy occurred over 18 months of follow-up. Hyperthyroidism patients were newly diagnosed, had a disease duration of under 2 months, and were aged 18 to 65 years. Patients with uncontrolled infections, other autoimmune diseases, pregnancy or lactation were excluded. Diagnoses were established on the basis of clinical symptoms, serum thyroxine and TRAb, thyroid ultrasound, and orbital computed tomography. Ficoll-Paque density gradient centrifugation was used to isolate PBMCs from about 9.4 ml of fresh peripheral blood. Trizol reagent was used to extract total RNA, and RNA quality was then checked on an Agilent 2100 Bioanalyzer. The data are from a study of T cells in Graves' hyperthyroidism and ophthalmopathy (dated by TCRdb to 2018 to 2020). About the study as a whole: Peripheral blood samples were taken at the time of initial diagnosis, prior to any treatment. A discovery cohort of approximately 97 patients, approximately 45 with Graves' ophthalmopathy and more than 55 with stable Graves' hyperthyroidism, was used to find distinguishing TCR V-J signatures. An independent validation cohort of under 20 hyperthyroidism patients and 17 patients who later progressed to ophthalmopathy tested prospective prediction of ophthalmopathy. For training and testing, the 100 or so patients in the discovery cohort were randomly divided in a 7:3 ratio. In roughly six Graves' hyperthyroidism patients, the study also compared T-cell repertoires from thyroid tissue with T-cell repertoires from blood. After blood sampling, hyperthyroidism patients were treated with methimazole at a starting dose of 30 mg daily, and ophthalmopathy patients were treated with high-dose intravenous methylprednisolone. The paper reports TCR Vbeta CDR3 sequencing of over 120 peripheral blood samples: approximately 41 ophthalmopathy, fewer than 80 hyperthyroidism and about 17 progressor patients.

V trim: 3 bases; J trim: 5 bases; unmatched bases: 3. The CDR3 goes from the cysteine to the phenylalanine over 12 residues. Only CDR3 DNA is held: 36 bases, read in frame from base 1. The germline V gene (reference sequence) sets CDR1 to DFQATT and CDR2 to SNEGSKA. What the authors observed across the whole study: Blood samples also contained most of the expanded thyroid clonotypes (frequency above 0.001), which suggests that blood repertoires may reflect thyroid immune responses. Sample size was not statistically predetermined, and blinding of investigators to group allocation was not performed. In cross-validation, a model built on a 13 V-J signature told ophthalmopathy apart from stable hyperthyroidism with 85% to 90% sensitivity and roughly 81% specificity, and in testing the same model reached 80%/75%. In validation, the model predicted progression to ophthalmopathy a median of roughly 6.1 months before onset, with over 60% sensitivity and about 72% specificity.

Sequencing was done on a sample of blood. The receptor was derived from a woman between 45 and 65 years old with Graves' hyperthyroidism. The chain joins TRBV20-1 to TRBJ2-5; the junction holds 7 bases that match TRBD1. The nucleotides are TGCAGTGCTAGCCGAGGGGGCGAGACCCAGTACTTC. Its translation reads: CSASRGGETQYF.